What follows describes a single T cell receptor beta chain. No antigen is known for it. The data stem from a study of T cell responses to AZD1222 COVID-19 vaccine. Whole-study results and caveats: Regions left unmutated in variants are reportedly the target of nearly half of spike-specific TCRs.

Germline V gives CDR1 MNHEY, CDR2 SVGAGI. V was shortened by 2 bases and J by 8 bases, with 16 bases between the two germline ends. This CDR3 has 15 amino acids. Sequenced by immunoSEQ multiplex PCR; TCRdb stores in-frame clones only, minus some. The sample comprises over 150,000 clones, roughly 90% of which are singletons, and 1.6% rests with the top ten. This rearrangement joins TRBV6-5 to TRBJ1-3; TRBD1 might be the D (6 bases). The origin of this receptor is an adult in good health. Sequencing was performed on peripheral blood, taken on day 0 of AZD1222 vaccination. This CDR3 is CASSYVRQGWDTIYF. CDR3 nucleotides: TGTGCCAGCAGTTACGTTCGGCAGGGGTGGGACACCATATATTTT.